What follows describes a single T cell receptor beta chain. This sample is drawn from a study of PD-L1 blockade in urothelial cancer. Study-level information: Patients previously received 0 to 3 chemotherapy regimens.

Assay: immunoSEQ multiplex PCR; the TCRdb copy retains only in-frame clones and omits some. In the table there are tens of thousands of clones, around 84% of which are singletons. This CDR3 is 14 amino acids long. Germline V gene data show CDR1 as SNHLY and CDR2 as FYNNEI. Trimming removed 3 bases at V and 0 bases at J, with 6 bases between. Here the sequenced sample was PBMCs, taken around atezolizumab (anti-PD-L1) treatment. The receptor comes from a man aged 50-59 years with urothelial cancer. The chain recombines TRBV2 with TRBJ1-3, with a possible D match to TRBD1 (5 bases). The CDR3 DNA sequence: TGTGCCAGCAGTGAGGGGCCCTCTGGAAACACCATATATTTT. This codes for CASSEGPSGNTIYF.